The sequence of this TCR beta chain was determined in a study of T-cell memory formation after mild COVID-19. Each CDR3 protein is one row after TCRdb ran MiXCR on the 5' RACE reads. The data contain approximately 300,000 distinct CDR3 sequences, approximately 15% of them singletons. V lost 6 bases to trimming and J lost 0 bases, with 11 bases between them. This CDR3 spans 13 amino acids. Per the germline V gene, CDR1 is SQVTM and CDR2 is ANQGSEA. The chain combines TRBV29-1 with TRBJ1-2; D might be TRBD1 (5 bases). The specimen sequenced was PBMCs or a T cell subset sorted from them (not recorded which). This receptor was taken from a man between 18 and 35 years old who had mild COVID-19 (a few samples of this study predate the infection). Cell type and time point are not known. CDR3 protein: CSVDGATNYGYTF. The CDR3 coding sequence is TGCAGCGTGGACGGGGCGACTAACTATGGCTACACCTTC.